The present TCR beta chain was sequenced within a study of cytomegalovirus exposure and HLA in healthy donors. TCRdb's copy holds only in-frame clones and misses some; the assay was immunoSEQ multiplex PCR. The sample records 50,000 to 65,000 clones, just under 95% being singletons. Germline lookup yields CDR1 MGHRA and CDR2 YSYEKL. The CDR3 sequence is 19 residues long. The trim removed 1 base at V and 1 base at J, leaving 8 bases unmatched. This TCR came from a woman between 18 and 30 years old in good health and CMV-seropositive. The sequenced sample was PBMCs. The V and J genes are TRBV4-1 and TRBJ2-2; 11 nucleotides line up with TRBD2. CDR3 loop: CASSQGGLAELLNTGELFF. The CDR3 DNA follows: TGCGCCAGCAGCCAAGGGGGACTAGCGGAGCTTTTGAACACCGGGGAGCTGTTTTTT.